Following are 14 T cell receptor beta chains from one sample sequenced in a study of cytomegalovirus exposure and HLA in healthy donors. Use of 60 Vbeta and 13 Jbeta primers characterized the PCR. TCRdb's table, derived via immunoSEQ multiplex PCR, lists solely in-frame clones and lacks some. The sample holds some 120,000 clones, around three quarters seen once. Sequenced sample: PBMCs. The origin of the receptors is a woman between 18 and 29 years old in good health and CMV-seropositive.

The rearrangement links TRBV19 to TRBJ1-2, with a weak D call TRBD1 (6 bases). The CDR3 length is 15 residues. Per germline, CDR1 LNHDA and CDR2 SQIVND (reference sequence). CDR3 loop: CAVGARGVPSYGYTF. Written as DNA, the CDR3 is TGTGCAGTTGGGGCCAGGGGTGTCCCGAGTTATGGCTACACCTTC.

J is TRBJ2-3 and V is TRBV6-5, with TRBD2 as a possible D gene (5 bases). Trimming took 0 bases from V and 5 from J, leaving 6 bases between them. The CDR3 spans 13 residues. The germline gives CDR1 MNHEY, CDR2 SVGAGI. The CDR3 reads CASSYSGRDTQYF. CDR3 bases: TGTGCCAGCAGTTACTCGGGGAGAGATACGCAGTATTTT.

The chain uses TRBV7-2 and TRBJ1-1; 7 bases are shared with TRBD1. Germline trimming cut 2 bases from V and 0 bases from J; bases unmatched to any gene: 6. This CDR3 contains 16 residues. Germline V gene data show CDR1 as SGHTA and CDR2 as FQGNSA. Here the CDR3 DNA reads TGTGCCAGCAGCTTAACAGGGGTTTGGATGAACACTGAAGCTTTCTTT. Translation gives CASSLTGVWMNTEAFF.

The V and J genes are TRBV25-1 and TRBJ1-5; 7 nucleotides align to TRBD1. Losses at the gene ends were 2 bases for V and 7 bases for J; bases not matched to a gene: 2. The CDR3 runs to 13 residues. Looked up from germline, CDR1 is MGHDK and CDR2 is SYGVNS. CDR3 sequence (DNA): TGTGCCAGCAGTGAACAGACAGGGCAGCCCCAGCATTTT. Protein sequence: CASSEQTGQPQHF. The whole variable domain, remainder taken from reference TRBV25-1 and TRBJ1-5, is EADIYQTPRYLVIGTGKKITLECSQTMGHDKMYWYQQDPGMELHLIHYSYGVNSTEKGDLSSESTVSRIRTEHFPLTLESARPSHTSQYLCASSEQTGQPQHFGDGTRLSIL.

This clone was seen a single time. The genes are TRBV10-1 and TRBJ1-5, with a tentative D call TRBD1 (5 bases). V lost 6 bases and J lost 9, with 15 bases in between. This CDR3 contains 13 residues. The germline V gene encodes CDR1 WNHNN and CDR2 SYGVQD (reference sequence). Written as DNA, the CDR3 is TGCGCCAGCAGCCTCGACAGCTCCTGGCCCCAGCATTTT. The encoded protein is CASSLDSSWPQHF.

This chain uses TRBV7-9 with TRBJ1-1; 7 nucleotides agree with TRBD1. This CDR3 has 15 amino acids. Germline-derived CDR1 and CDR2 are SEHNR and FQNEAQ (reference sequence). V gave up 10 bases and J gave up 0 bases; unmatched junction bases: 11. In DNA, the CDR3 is TGTGCCACATCCCGAGGGGGCACTCTGAACACTGAAGCTTTCTTT. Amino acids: CATSRGGTLNTEAFF.

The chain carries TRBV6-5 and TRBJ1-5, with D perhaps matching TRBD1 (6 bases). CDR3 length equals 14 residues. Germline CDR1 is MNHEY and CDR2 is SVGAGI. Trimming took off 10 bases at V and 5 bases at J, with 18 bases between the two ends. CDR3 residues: CATARGAGDQPQHF. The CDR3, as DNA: TGTGCCACTGCTCGGGGGGCAGGGGATCAGCCCCAGCATTTT.

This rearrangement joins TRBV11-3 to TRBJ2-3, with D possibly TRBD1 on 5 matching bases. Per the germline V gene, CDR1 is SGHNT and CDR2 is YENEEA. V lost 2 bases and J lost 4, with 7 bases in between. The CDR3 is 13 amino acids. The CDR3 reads CASSLRGSDTQYF. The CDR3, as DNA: TGTGCCAGCAGCTTAAGGGGCTCAGATACGCAGTATTTT.

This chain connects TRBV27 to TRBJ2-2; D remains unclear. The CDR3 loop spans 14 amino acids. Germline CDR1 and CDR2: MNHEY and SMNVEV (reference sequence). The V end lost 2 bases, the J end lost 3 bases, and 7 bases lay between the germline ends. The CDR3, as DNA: TGTGCCAGCAGTTTAGGGCCCGACACCGGGGAGCTGTTTTTT. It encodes CASSLGPDTGELFF.

The CDR3 loop reads CASSFGEGGQGGQETQYF. CDR3 sequence (DNA): TGCGCCAGCAGCTTCGGGGAGGGGGGACAGGGTGGCCAAGAGACCCAGTACTTC. The chain links TRBV5-1 to TRBJ2-5; 9 positions agree with TRBD1. The V and J ends lost 2 bases and 1 base, in that order; junction bases with no gene match: 12. Germline V lookup: CDR1 SGHRS, CDR2 YFSETQ. This CDR3 spans 18 amino acids.

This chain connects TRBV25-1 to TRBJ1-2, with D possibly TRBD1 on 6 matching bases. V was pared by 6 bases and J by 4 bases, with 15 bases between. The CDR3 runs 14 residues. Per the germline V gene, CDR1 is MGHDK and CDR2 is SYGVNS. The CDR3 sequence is CASRNTGLGYGYTF. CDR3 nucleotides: TGTGCCAGCAGGAACACAGGGTTGGGCTATGGCTACACCTTC.

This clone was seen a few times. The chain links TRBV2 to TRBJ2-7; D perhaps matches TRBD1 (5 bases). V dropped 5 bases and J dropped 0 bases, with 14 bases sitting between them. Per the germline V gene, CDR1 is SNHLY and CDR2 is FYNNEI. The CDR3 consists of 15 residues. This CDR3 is CASSPDSRSSYEQYF. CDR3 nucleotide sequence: TGTGCCAGCAGTCCTGACAGCCGAAGCTCCTACGAGCAGTACTTC. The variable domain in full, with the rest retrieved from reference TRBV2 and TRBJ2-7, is EPEVTQTPSHQVTQMGQEVILRCVPISNHLYFYWYRQILGQKVEFLVSFYNNEISEKSEIFDDQFSVERPDGSNFTLKIRSTKLEDSAMYFCASSPDSRSSYEQYFGPGTRLTVT.

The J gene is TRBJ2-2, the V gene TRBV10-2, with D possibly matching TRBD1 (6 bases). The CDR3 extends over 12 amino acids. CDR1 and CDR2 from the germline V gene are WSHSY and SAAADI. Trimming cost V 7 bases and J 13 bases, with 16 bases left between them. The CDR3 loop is CASIQGSGGLFF. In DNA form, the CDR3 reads TGCGCCAGCATCCAGGGGTCCGGTGGGCTGTTTTTT.

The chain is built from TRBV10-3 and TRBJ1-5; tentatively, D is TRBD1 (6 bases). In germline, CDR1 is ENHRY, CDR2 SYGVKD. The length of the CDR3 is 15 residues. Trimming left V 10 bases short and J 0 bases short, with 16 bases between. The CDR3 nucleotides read TGTGCCACCTTGGGGGGGGCTGATAGCAATCAGCCCCAGCATTTT. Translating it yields CATLGGADSNQPQHF.